This T cell receptor beta chain was identified in a study of blood T cells in healthy people across ages. The length of the CDR3 is 15 residues. The germline V and J ends were trimmed by 0 bases and 4 bases, with 15 bases remaining between them. Germline values: CDR1 DFQATT, CDR2 SNEGSKA (reference sequence). This clonotype has just a few counts. Primed by a sample-barcoded 5' primer and a J-beta primer mix, a second PCR proceeded for about 7 to 11 cycles. Using its own MiXCR run on the 5' RACE reads, TCRdb lists one record per CDR3 protein. This sample has roughly 1.7 million distinct CDR3 sequences, with about 35% found just once.

Input material: blood. This sequence originates from a woman aged 25 to 45 in good health. This sequence joins TRBV20-1 and TRBJ2-5, with D possibly TRBD2 on 6 matching bases. The CDR3 reads CSARDRLDPTETQYF. The CDR3 nucleotides are TGCAGTGCTAGAGATCGACTAGACCCCACAGAGACCCAGTACTTC.